Here is one T cell receptor (beta chain) with its context. It lacks a known antigen. Qualities for individual bases were not recorded, and no much larger clone is one base off. One collaborating source in Seattle enrolled patients while the patients were actively infected and followed the patients over time throughout the course of disease. Whole blood was collected in K2EDTA tubes by collaborating institutions according to the institutions' own protocols. For TCRbeta analysis, collaborators shipped samples as frozen whole blood, isolated PBMCs, or DNA extracted from either of those sample types. TCRbeta CDR3 regions were amplified from genomic DNA by means of the immunoSEQ Assay, a bias-controlled multiplex PCR. Processing in the source paper ran as follows. Within the assay, amplification of reference gene primers was used to estimate how many nucleated cells each sample contained. To quantify the absolute abundance of each unique TCRbeta CDR3 rearrangement, sequence reads were collapsed and filtered. Productive Simpson clonality was computed per sample as the square root of Simpson's diversity index over productive rearrangements. TCRdb stores this immuneACCESS table with in-frame sequences only. Part of the clones is absent; in the studies checked, under half of the shortfall reflects unresolved V genes, and no reason is known for the rest. V, J and clone size reflect that table, while D and trimming were determined from the DNA. The sample includes under 350,000 clones, with more than 80% observed a single time. The top ten clones comprise 6.5% to 8% of the sample.

The CDR3 numbers 12 residues from cysteine through phenylalanine. Here the CDR3 DNA is all that survives: 36 bases in frame from base 1. V is shortened by 8 bases, J by 3 bases, and the region joining them spans 10 bases. The germline V gene (reference sequence) provides CDR1 LNHDA and CDR2 SQIVND. The sample originates from a study of blood T cell repertoires in COVID-19 (dated by TCRdb to the early 2020s). In the study overall: Samples from collaborators originated in the United States, Italy and Spain and spanned both the acute and convalescent phases of COVID-19. The prospective study material was composed of cDNA or gDNA derived from T cells, B-cell-depleted T cells, or PBMCs. Deeply sampled blood TCRbeta repertoires from subjects exposed to, actively infected with, or recovered from COVID-19 were included in the dataset. Where available, HLA class I and class II types were obtained from metadata supplied by the sample provider rather than from assay-based typing. A de-identified subject ID, COVID-19 status, age in years and sex were almost always included in the sample metadata. The samples were drawn from the first 160 participants of the ongoing ImmuneRACE study and from over a thousand subjects provided by 6 global collaborators. The repertoires were released in a freely available public database meant as a resource for research on the immune response to SARS-CoV-2.

Broad study findings and their caveats: The amount of clinical and demographic metadata varied by source and participant and was provided uncurated.

Sample: peripheral blood. The origin of this receptor is a woman aged 25 to 39 with COVID-19, enrolled during active disease. The receptor chain draws on TRBV19 and TRBJ1-2; there is no confident call for the D gene. The nucleotide sequence is given as TGTGCCAGTCGAAGTAGTGACTATGGCTACACCTTC. This sequence encodes CASRSSDYGYTF.